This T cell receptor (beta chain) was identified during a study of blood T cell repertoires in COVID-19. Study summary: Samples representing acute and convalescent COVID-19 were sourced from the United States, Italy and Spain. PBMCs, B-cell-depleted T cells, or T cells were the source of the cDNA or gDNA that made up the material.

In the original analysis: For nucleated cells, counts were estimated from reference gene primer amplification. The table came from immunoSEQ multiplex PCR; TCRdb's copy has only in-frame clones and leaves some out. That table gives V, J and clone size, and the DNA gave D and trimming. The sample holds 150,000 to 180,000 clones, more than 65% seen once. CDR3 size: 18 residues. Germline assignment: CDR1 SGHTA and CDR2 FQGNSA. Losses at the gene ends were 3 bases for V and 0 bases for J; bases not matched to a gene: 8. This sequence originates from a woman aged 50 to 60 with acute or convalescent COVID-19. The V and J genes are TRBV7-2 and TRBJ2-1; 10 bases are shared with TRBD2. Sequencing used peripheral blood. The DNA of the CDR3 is TGTGCCAGCAGCTTTGTCTCTAGCGGGAGTAGCTCCTACAATGAGCAGTTCTTC. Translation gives CASSFVSSGSSSYNEQFF.